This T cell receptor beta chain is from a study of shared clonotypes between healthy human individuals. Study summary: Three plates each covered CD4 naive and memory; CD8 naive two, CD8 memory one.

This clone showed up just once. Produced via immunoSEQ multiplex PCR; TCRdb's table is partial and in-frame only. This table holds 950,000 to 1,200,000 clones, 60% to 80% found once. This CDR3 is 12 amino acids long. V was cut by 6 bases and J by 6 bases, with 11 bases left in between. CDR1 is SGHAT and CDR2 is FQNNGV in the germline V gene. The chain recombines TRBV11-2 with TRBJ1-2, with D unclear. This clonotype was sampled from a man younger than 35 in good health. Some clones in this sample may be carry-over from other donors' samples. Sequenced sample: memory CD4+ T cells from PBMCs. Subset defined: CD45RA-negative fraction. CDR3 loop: CASRRGKDGYTF. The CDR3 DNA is TGTGCCAGCAGACGTGGGAAGGATGGCTACACCTTC.